What follows are 15 T cell receptor beta chains derived from one specimen sequenced in a study of CD8+CD57+ T cells in acquired aplastic anemia. Genomic DNA constituted the template upon which TCR beta VDJ and CDR3 profiling was performed. TCRdb re-analysed the reads in MiXCR, keeping a single row per CDR3 protein. Of roughly 300,000 distinct CDR3 sequences in the sample, roughly half were seen once. Sample: sorted CD4+, CD8+, or CD8+CD57+ T cells (not recorded which) from PBMCs. The receptors were sampled from a human donor with severe aplastic anemia or a healthy control (not recorded which).

The chain links TRBV19 to TRBJ2-2, with 14 bases identical to TRBD2. The CDR3 extends over 14 amino acids. Losses at the gene ends were 8 bases for V and 9 bases for J; bases not matched to a gene: 5. Germline-derived CDR1 and CDR2 are LNHDA and SQIVND (reference sequence). The CDR3 coding sequence is TGTGCCAGTTACGGGACTAGCGGGAGAAGGGAGCTGTTTTTT. It encodes CASYGTSGRRELFF.

The V call is TRBV7-9, the J call TRBJ1-2; 9 bases map to TRBD1. Germline trimming cut 5 bases from V and 0 bases from J; bases unmatched to any gene: 10. This CDR3 comprises 17 residues. Germline lookup yields CDR1 SEHNR and CDR2 FQNEAQ (reference sequence). CDR3 nucleotides: TGTGCCAGCAGCCGTTTACAGGGGGCCAAGGCTAACTATGGCTACACCTTC. It translates to CASSRLQGAKANYGYTF.

This clonotype occurred a few times. The chain combines TRBV5-4 with TRBJ1-6, with 7 bases matching TRBD1. The CDR3 totals 15 residues. Germline CDR1 SGHNT, CDR2 YYREEE (reference sequence). V gave up 0 bases and J gave up 5 bases; unmatched junction bases: 2. CDR3 nucleotides: TGTGCCAGCAGCTTGGACAGGGGTGATAATTCACCCCTCCACTTT. As protein: CASSLDRGDNSPLHF. Together with reference TRBV5-4 and TRBJ1-6, the CDR3 gives the full variable domain: ETGVTQSPTHLIKTRGQQVTLRCSSQSGHNTVSWYQQALGQGPQFIFQYYREEENGRGNFPPRFSGLQFPNYSSELNVNALELDDSALYLCASSLDRGDNSPLHFGNGTRLTVT.

This chain links TRBV9 with TRBJ2-3; unclear D gene. V was trimmed by 0 bases and J by 1 base, leaving 3 bases between them. Germline values: CDR1 SGDLS, CDR2 YYNGEE. This CDR3 is built from 13 residues. The CDR3 DNA sequence: TGTGCCAGCAGCGTAGTCGGCACAGATACGCAGTATTTT. Encoded protein: CASSVVGTDTQYF.

Notes on this clonotype: This is likely a read error, given that the CDR3 carries no conserved phenylalanine or tryptophan at its end. The chain couples TRBV18 to TRBJ1-1; 7 bases line up with TRBD1. The CDR3 has 13 amino acids. Germline V gene data show CDR1 as KGHSH and CDR2 as LQKENI. Trimming at V came to 3 bases and at J to 5 bases, leaving 3 bases not matched to a gene. CDR3 sequence reads: CASSPTGATEAFL. The CDR3 DNA sequence: TGTGCCAGCTCACCCACAGGGGCGACTGAAGCTTTCCTT.

This clonotype was counted many times. This chain links TRBV20-1 with TRBJ1-1; tentative D call: TRBD1 (6 bases). The germline CDR1 and CDR2 sequences are DFQATT and SNEGSKA (reference sequence). Deletions cut 6 bases from V and 3 bases from J, with 17 bases between. The CDR3 consists of 14 residues. The CDR3 protein is CSAGSQGWDTEAFF. The CDR3 bases are TGCAGTGCCGGGTCACAGGGTTGGGACACTGAAGCTTTCTTT.

V is TRBV12-3 or TRBV12-4 and J is TRBJ2-1, with 8 nucleotides matching TRBD2. The CDR3 is 15 amino acids. Trimming at V came to 6 bases and at J to 9 bases, leaving 13 bases not matched to a gene. The CDR3 nucleotides read TGTGCCAGCAGCCGGGGCGGGGGGAGAGGTGGTGAGCAGTTCTTC. The encoded protein is CASSRGGGRGGEQFF.

In the case of this clonotype: A read error may explain this, as a much larger clone is one base away. The chain combines TRBV2 with TRBJ2-4, with TRBD2 identical over 7 bases. Per germline, CDR1 SNHLY and CDR2 FYNNEI. The CDR3 runs 13 residues. V lost 8 bases and J lost 8; bases outside the gene matches: 9. The CDR3 DNA reads as TGTGCCAGCTGGCCAGCGGGGACGCACATTCAGTACTTC. Amino acid sequence: CASWPAGTHIQYF.

This clonotype has at least ten counts. V usage is TRBV6-1 and J usage is TRBJ1-2, with D uncertain. The CDR3 is 14 amino acids. From germline, CDR1 is MNHNS and CDR2 SASEGT. V was pared by 6 bases and J by 2 bases, with 13 bases between. Written as DNA, the CDR3 is TGTGCCAGCAGGTCCTTGGACGGGAACTATGGCTACACCTTC. Translation gives CASRSLDGNYGYTF.

This clonotype was observed a few times. CDR3: CASSGAGLIHLYSNQPQHF. The DNA for the CDR3 is TGTGCCAGCAGTGGGGCAGGACTTATTCACCTTTATAGCAATCAGCCCCAGCATTTT. V usage is TRBV25-1 and J usage is TRBJ1-5; no clear D gene. CDR3 length equals 19 residues. Germline lookup yields CDR1 MGHDK and CDR2 SYGVNS. The germline V and J ends were trimmed by 4 bases and 0 bases, with 22 bases remaining between them. The whole variable domain, remainder taken from reference TRBV25-1 and TRBJ1-5, is EADIYQTPRYLVIGTGKKITLECSQTMGHDKMYWYQQDPGMELHLIHYSYGVNSTEKGDLSSESTVSRIRTEHFPLTLESARPSHTSQYLCASSGAGLIHLYSNQPQHFGDGTRLSIL.

The sample holds many counts of this clonotype. This chain uses TRBV11-2 with TRBJ2-7; 10 nucleotides align to TRBD2. The V gene end was trimmed by 2 bases and the J gene end by 4 bases; junction bases not matched to a gene: 8. Germline-derived CDR1 and CDR2 are SGHAT and FQNNGV. This CDR3 is built from 16 residues. Here the CDR3 reads CASSLPEGLAPYEQYF. The CDR3 DNA reads as TGTGCCAGCAGCTTACCCGAGGGACTAGCGCCTTACGAGCAGTACTTC. Full variable domain (remainder filled in from reference TRBV11-2 and TRBJ2-7): EAGVAQSPRYKIIEKRQSVAFWCNPISGHATLYWYQQILGQGPKLLIQFQNNGVVDDSQLPKDRFSAERLKGVDSTLKIQPAKLEDSAVYLCASSLPEGLAPYEQYFGPGTRLTVT.

This clonotype was observed many times. This chain joins TRBV5-5 and TRBJ1-6; 8 nucleotides align to TRBD1. This CDR3 is 17 amino acids long. Trimming at V came to 0 bases and at J to 9 bases, leaving 11 bases not matched to a gene. CDR1 is SGHKS and CDR2 is YYEKEE in the germline V gene (reference sequence). The CDR3 DNA follows: TGTGCCAGCAGCTTGGGCCCGTCTTCCAGGGGGCTTTCACCCCTCCACTTT. It translates to CASSLGPSSRGLSPLHF.

This clonotype was found once. It may be a read error: a sequence one base away is much more abundant. The chain has TRBV4-3 and TRBJ2-1; the D gene is possibly TRBD2 (7 bases). Germline assignment: CDR1 LGHNA and CDR2 YSLEER. V was pared by 4 bases and J by 4 bases, with 17 bases between. The CDR3 is 16 residues long. The DNA of the CDR3 is TGCGCCAGCAGCCTAACGACTAGCAGGGGATACAATGAGCAGTTCTTC. Its translation: CASSLTTSRGYNEQFF.

This clonotype was recorded at least ten times. J is TRBJ2-3 and V is TRBV20-1, with TRBD1 matching 10 bases. CDR3 length: 15 residues. Per germline, CDR1 DFQATT and CDR2 SNEGSKA (reference sequence). V shed 4 bases, J shed 2 bases, and the junction held 6 bases outside the gene matches. In DNA, the CDR3 is TGCAGTGCTACGAGGACAGGGGGTTTCACAGATACGCAGTATTTT. It encodes CSATRTGGFTDTQYF.

J is TRBJ2-4 and V is TRBV12-3 or TRBV12-4, with TRBD1 matching over 9 bases. The junction had 3 bases not matched to a gene; V was cut back by 8 bases and J by 1 base. CDR3 size: 14 residues. The CDR3 loop reads CASPGQGAKNIQYF. The CDR3 DNA sequence: TGTGCCAGCCCAGGACAGGGGGCCAAAAACATTCAGTACTTC.